The clone carrying this TCR beta chain appeared many times. Time point denoted: longitudinal time-point 1 (baseline). Healthy control samples came from blood bank volunteers in Maryland, USA. This entry comes from a study of neurological immune-mediated disorders. MiXCR, applied by TCRdb to the 5' RACE reads, yields one record per CDR3 protein. The data contain some 49,000 distinct CDR3 sequences, approximately 9.1% of them singletons. The source of this sequence is a woman between 40 and 50 years old in good health. The sequenced sample consisted of PBMCs.

CDR3: CASSRVGVRTDTQYF. The CDR3 region has the DNA TGTGCCAGCAGTAGAGTCGGGGTCCGCACAGATACGCAGTATTTT. This rearrangement joins TRBV6-2 or TRBV6-3 to TRBJ2-3; D is perhaps TRBD2 (5 bases). Germline V lookup: CDR1 MNHEY, CDR2 SVGEGT. CDR3 length: 15 amino acids. With 5 bases removed from V and 1 base from J, the gap between germline ends came to 13 bases.